These 15 T cell receptor beta chains came from one sample sequenced in a study of cytomegalovirus exposure and HLA in healthy donors. 60 Vbeta and 13 Jbeta primers were used in PCR. Assay used: immunoSEQ multiplex PCR; TCRdb lists only in-frame clones, some missing. The top ten hold around 2.2% of the sample, which has over 100,000 clones, 81% seen once. Sequencing was done on a sample of PBMCs. The source of these receptors is a woman in her thirties in good health and CMV-seronegative.

This clone appeared a few times. This specimen includes other DNA sequences encoding the same CDR3. V and J are TRBV7-9 and TRBJ1-5; D remains ambiguous. Germline V gene lookup returns CDR1 SEHNR and CDR2 FQNEAQ (reference sequence). The CDR3 runs to 12 residues. Between the trimmed V and J ends, which lost 2 bases and 5 bases, there was a span of 4 bases. The CDR3 DNA reads TGTGCCAGCAGCTTACCAGATCAGCCCCAGCATTTT. It yields the protein CASSLPDQPQHF.

This chain uses TRBV5-6 with TRBJ2-3; 8 bases agree with TRBD1. CDR1 SGHDT and CDR2 YYEEEE come from the germline V gene. Trimming took 4 bases from V and 3 from J; bases not matched to a gene: 10. The CDR3 has 16 residues. The CDR3 DNA is TGTGCCAGCAGCACCCGACAGGGGAGGACGACAGATACGCAGTATTTT. It is translated as CASSTRQGRTTDTQYF.

This clone was seen only once. V usage is TRBV18 and J usage is TRBJ1-5; 8 nucleotides line up with TRBD1. This CDR3 spans 13 amino acids. V shed 2 bases, J shed 6 bases, and the junction held 0 bases outside the gene matches. The germline CDR1 and CDR2 sequences are KGHSH and LQKENI. The CDR3 bases are TGTGCCAGCTCACCAACAGGGGGTCAGCCCCAGCATTTT. Translating gives CASSPTGGQPQHF.

The CDR3 region is CASSRDRSGYGYTF. The CDR3 region has the DNA TGTGCCAGCAGCCGAGACAGGTCGGGGTATGGCTACACCTTC. The J gene is TRBJ1-2, the V gene TRBV5-8; perhaps TRBD1 as D (6 bases). CDR1 is SGHTS and CDR2 is YDEGEE in the germline V gene. The V end lost 4 bases, the J end lost 5 bases, and 15 bases lay between the germline ends. This CDR3 is built from 14 residues.

The chain couples TRBV19 to TRBJ2-5, with 9 bases matching TRBD1. Germline assignment: CDR1 LNHDA and CDR2 SQIVND (reference sequence). V was pared by 5 bases and J by 7 bases, with 5 bases of the junction left unmatched. CDR3 length: 13 residues. CDR3 amino acids: CASSGQGRWTQYF. The CDR3 nucleotides are TGTGCCAGTAGTGGACAGGGGAGATGGACCCAGTACTTC.

This clone was recorded once. This sequence joins TRBV6-1 and TRBJ2-5; D uncertain. The CDR3 runs 11 residues. Trimming shortened V by 7 bases and J by 5 bases, and 8 bases separated the two germline ends. Germline values: CDR1 MNHNS, CDR2 SASEGT. The CDR3, as DNA: TGTGCCAGCACCTCACTCGAGACCCAGTACTTC. The encoded protein is CASTSLETQYF.

The chain has TRBV2 and TRBJ2-3, with 10 positions matching TRBD1. The CDR3 is made up of 15 amino acids. Looked up from germline, CDR1 is SNHLY and CDR2 is FYNNEI. Trimming took 6 bases from V and 1 from J; bases not matched to a gene: 4. CDR3: CASSRQGARTDTQYF. The CDR3 DNA sequence: TGTGCCAGCAGCAGACAGGGGGCCCGCACAGATACGCAGTATTTT.

V is TRBV7-3 and J is TRBJ2-3, with 8 bases aligning to TRBD1. The CDR3 length is 17 residues. V shed 4 bases and J 1 base; nucleotides not matched to a gene: 10. Germline lookup yields CDR1 SGHTA and CDR2 FQGTGA. The CDR3 DNA reads as TGTGCCAGCAGCTCCGGACAGGGCCAAACCCGCACAGATACGCAGTATTTT. The encoded protein is CASSSGQGQTRTDTQYF.

The chain is built from TRBV10-3 and TRBJ1-3; tentatively, D is TRBD1 (6 bases). V lost 6 bases and J lost 8, with 17 bases in between. The CDR3 totals 14 residues. Germline CDR1 reads ENHRY; CDR2 reads SYGVKD. The CDR3 nucleotides read TGTGCCATCAGGAGGGACATTGGTTCAGACACCATATATTTT. It specifies CAIRRDIGSDTIYF.

The chain recombines TRBV5-1 with TRBJ2-2; 8 nucleotides align to TRBD2. CDR3 length: 15 residues. Germline assignment: CDR1 SGHRS and CDR2 YFSETQ. Trimming took 7 bases from V and 0 from J; bases not matched to a gene: 5. The CDR3 DNA follows: TGCGCCAGCGGAAAGGGACTAGCGAACACCGGGGAGCTGTTTTTT. This codes for CASGKGLANTGELFF.

V gene TRBV5-6 combines with J gene TRBJ2-5, with D perhaps matching TRBD1 (6 bases). V shed 4 bases and J shed 2 bases, with 15 bases lying between them. The CDR3 spans 15 residues. The germline gives CDR1 SGHDT, CDR2 YYEEEE. The CDR3 protein is CASSRTVIGQETQYF. The DNA of the CDR3 is TGTGCCAGCAGCCGGACAGTTATTGGGCAAGAGACCCAGTACTTC.

This clone was recorded only once. This sequence joins TRBV7-2 and TRBJ2-3; 11 bases match TRBD2. CDR3 length: 16 residues. Germline CDR1 reads SGHTA; CDR2 reads FQGNSA. V dropped 4 bases and J dropped 2; count of bases not matched to a gene: 5. Here the CDR3 reads CASSSGTSGNTDTQYF. CDR3 coding DNA: TGTGCCAGCAGCTCCGGGACTAGCGGAAACACAGATACGCAGTATTTT.

The chain has TRBV5-1 and TRBJ2-7; 15 nucleotides agree with TRBD2. V dropped 4 bases and J dropped 5; count of bases not matched to a gene: 10. This CDR3 region has 17 residues. Germline V gene lookup returns CDR1 SGHRS and CDR2 YFSETQ. In DNA, the CDR3 is TGCGCCAGCAGCCGCCGGACTAGCGGGAGGGAGGGCAACGAGCAGTACTTC. It yields the protein CASSRRTSGREGNEQYF.

J is TRBJ2-5 and V is TRBV6-5; TRBD2 matches at 7 bases. CDR3 length equals 13 residues. Looked up from germline, CDR1 is MNHEY and CDR2 is SVGAGI. V was pared by 6 bases and J by 5 bases, with 6 bases of the junction left unmatched. The CDR3 loop is CASRKAGLETQYF. Written as DNA, the CDR3 is TGTGCCAGCAGAAAAGCGGGACTTGAGACCCAGTACTTC.

J is TRBJ1-4 and V is TRBV4-1; TRBD1 matches at 8 bases. Germline V gene data show CDR1 as MGHRA and CDR2 as YSYEKL. With V trimmed by 4 bases and J by 5 bases, 3 bases remained unmatched. The CDR3 consists of 14 residues. CDR3 coding DNA: TGCGCCAGCAGCCTCACAGGGGGAAATGAAAAACTGTTTTTT. Translating gives CASSLTGGNEKLFF.